This T cell receptor beta chain was sequenced during a study of CD8 T cells in ankylosing spondylitis. This clonotype has ten or more counts. This CDR3 region has 17 residues. The J segment lost 0 bases and the V segment lost 3 bases, leaving 9 bases of the junction unmatched. Germline CDR1 reads SQVTM; CDR2 reads ANQGSEA. Via MiXCR, TCRdb re-called the 5' RACE reads, giving one row per CDR3 protein. The sample has a few hundred thousand distinct CDR3 sequences, 18% seen once. This chain uses TRBV29-1 with TRBJ2-1; 9 positions agree with TRBD2. The specimen sequenced was blood, either unsorted or a sorted T cell fraction (not recorded which). The clonotype comes from a male donor with ankylosing spondylitis or in good health (not recorded which). The CDR3 reads CSVERGGRAFSYNEQFF. As DNA, the CDR3 is TGCAGCGTTGAGAGGGGCGGGAGGGCGTTCTCCTACAATGAGCAGTTCTTC.